These 21 T cell receptor beta chains were sequenced from one sample in a study of blood T cell repertoires in COVID-19 (dated by TCRdb to about 2020). The receptor library was made with the immunoSEQ multiplex PCR assay. Not all clones reach the TCRdb copy of this immuneACCESS table, which keeps in-frame sequences only. Checked studies attribute under half of the gap to unresolved V genes and leave the rest unexplained. Here the sample has about 150,000 clones; around 83% occur a single time. The biggest ten clones account for 7.2% of the sample. The sequencing sample was made of peripheral blood. The receptors shown here come from a woman aged 50 to 60 in a cohort sampled during active or convalescent COVID-19.

The V gene is TRBV20-1, the J gene TRBJ1-2; D not resolved. Deletions cut 3 bases from V and 4 bases from J, with 6 bases between. CDR3 length: 11 amino acids. Germline V gene lookup returns CDR1 DFQATT and CDR2 SNEGSKA (reference sequence). CDR3 protein: CSARFSYGYTF. The CDR3 bases are TGCAGTGCTAGGTTCAGCTATGGCTACACCTTC.

The chain joins TRBV30 to TRBJ1-5, with D uncertain. Germline V gives CDR1 GTSNPN, CDR2 SVGIG (reference sequence). The CDR3 is 14 amino acids. Trimming took off 4 bases at V and 0 bases at J, with 10 bases between the two ends. In DNA, the CDR3 is TGTGCCTGGAAGGAGGGAAATAGCAATCAGCCCCAGCATTTT. Its translation is CAWKEGNSNQPQHF.

The chain has TRBV7-3 and TRBJ2-5; D not resolved. V lost 2 bases and J 6 bases, leaving 10 bases between the germline ends. Germline V lookup: CDR1 SGHTA, CDR2 FQGTGA. The CDR3 runs to 13 residues. DNA for the CDR3: TGTGCCAGCAGCTTAGGCGCGGAAAAGACCCAGTACTTC. Amino acids: CASSLGAEKTQYF. The whole variable domain, remainder taken from reference TRBV7-3 and TRBJ2-5, is GAGVSQTPSNKVTEKGKYVELRCDPISGHTALYWYRQSLGQGPEFLIYFQGTGAADDSGLPNDRFFAVRPEGSVSTLKIQRTERGDSAVYLCASSLGAEKTQYFGPGTRLLVL.

The CDR3 DNA sequence: TGCGCCAGCAGTGAGTCCCCAGGGACCGGGGAGCTGTTTTTT. Protein sequence: CASSESPGTGELFF. This chain links TRBV10-1 with TRBJ2-2, with D maybe TRBD1 (5 bases). Germline CDR1 reads WNHNN; CDR2 reads SYGVQD (reference sequence). V was clipped by 0 bases and J by 5 bases, with 7 bases between them. The CDR3 extends over 14 amino acids.

The chain uses TRBV7-3 and TRBJ2-3; a weak D match, TRBD1 (6 bases). Germline V CDR1 and CDR2: SGHTA, FQGTGA. CDR3 length: 12 residues. Trimming removed 5 bases from V and 8 bases from J, with 11 bases in between. The CDR3 region is CASSLQGRTQYF. The DNA of the CDR3 is TGTGCCAGCAGCCTACAGGGCCGTACGCAGTATTTT.

The chain links TRBV6-1 to TRBJ1-5; perhaps TRBD1 as D (6 bases). Germline CDR1 MNHNS, CDR2 SASEGT. V was pared by 3 bases and J by 2 bases, with 14 bases between. This CDR3 has 16 residues. This CDR3 reads CASSEGVRGGNQPQHF. The CDR3 nucleotides are TGTGCCAGCAGTGAGGGGGTCAGGGGCGGCAATCAGCCCCAGCATTTT.

The gene calls are TRBV29-1 and TRBJ2-1, with TRBD2 identical over 9 bases. V shed 7 bases, J shed 4 bases, and the junction held 8 bases outside the gene matches. This CDR3 is built from 14 residues. CDR1 and CDR2 (germline): SQVTM, ANQGSEA. The CDR3 DNA reads as TGCAGCGGTGCTAGCGGGGCTAAATACAATGAGCAGTTCTTC. Protein: CSGASGAKYNEQFF.

The chain joins TRBV6-5 to TRBJ2-7; TRBD2 aligns across 8 bases. The V gene's germline CDR1 is MNHEY and CDR2 SVGAGI. The CDR3 is 16 residues long. The V segment lost 0 bases and the J segment 4 bases; nucleotides outside the gene matches: 8. The CDR3 reads CASSYSLGTGGYEQYF. The CDR3 nucleotides are TGTGCCAGCAGTTACTCGCTAGGGACGGGGGGGTACGAGCAGTACTTC.

The chain is built from TRBV6-6 and TRBJ2-5, with D maybe TRBD2 (6 bases). V was pared by 0 bases and J by 7 bases, with 15 bases between. Germline CDR1 MNHNY, CDR2 SVGAGI (reference sequence). This CDR3 comprises 15 residues. CDR3 sequence: CASSYSGTRGGTQYF. In DNA form, the CDR3 reads TGTGCCAGCAGTTACTCGGGGACTCGGGGTGGGACCCAGTACTTC.

The chain employs TRBV5-4 and TRBJ2-5; 11 bases are a match to TRBD2. Looked up from germline, CDR1 is SGHNT and CDR2 is YYREEE (reference sequence). V lost 6 bases, J lost 5 bases, and 9 bases stayed unmatched. CDR3 length: 15 amino acids. The CDR3 DNA follows: TGTGCCAGCACCGACCCCCGACTAGCGGGGGAGACCCAGTACTTC. Its translation is CASTDPRLAGETQYF.

The CDR3 loop is CAIRGNRGTDTQYF. The CDR3 DNA reads as TGTGCCATCAGGGGGAACAGGGGCACAGATACGCAGTATTTT. This rearrangement joins TRBV10-3 to TRBJ2-3; perhaps TRBD1 as D (6 bases). CDR3 length equals 14 residues. Germline V lookup: CDR1 ENHRY, CDR2 SYGVKD. Trimming removed 6 bases from V and 1 base from J, with 11 bases in between.

The CDR3: CAWSGITGTTEAFF. Here the CDR3 DNA reads TGTGCCTGGAGTGGGATCACAGGGACCACTGAAGCTTTCTTT. The rearrangement links TRBV30 to TRBJ1-1; D perhaps matches TRBD1 (6 bases). This CDR3 is built from 14 residues. V lost 1 base to trimming and J lost 4 bases, with 13 bases between them. The germline V gene has CDR1 GTSNPN and CDR2 SVGIG (reference sequence).

The J gene is TRBJ2-7, the V gene TRBV7-2; a weak D match, TRBD2 (5 bases). This CDR3 is built from 15 residues. Germline V gene data show CDR1 as SGHTA and CDR2 as FQGNSA. V lost 3 bases and J lost 2, with 14 bases in between. The CDR3 nucleotides read TGTGCCAGCAGCTTCCGAGCGGACGGACCCTACGAGCAGTACTTC. Protein product: CASSFRADGPYEQYF.

This clone was seen just once. V is TRBV2 and J is TRBJ1-4; D might be TRBD1 (5 bases). Germline V lookup: CDR1 SNHLY, CDR2 FYNNEI. V was pared by 6 bases and J by 2 bases, with 13 bases between. The CDR3 length is 15 residues. CDR3 region: CASSAQGMTNEKLFF. The CDR3 nucleotides read TGTGCCAGCAGCGCCCAGGGTATGACTAATGAAAAACTGTTTTTT.

This clone was detected once. V usage is TRBV6-5 and J usage is TRBJ2-7, with D unresolved. The CDR3 consists of 13 residues. Trimming took 7 bases from V and 1 from J, leaving 11 bases between them. Germline assignment: CDR1 MNHEY and CDR2 SVGAGI. Here the CDR3 reads CASISGLSYEQYF. The CDR3 nucleotides read TGTGCCAGCATTAGTGGGCTTTCCTACGAGCAGTACTTC.

This chain uses TRBV19 with TRBJ1-5; possible D gene TRBD1, 5 bases. V gave up 6 bases and J gave up 0 bases, with 15 bases separating them. This CDR3 spans 16 amino acids. Germline V gene sequence: CDR1 LNHDA, CDR2 SQIVND (reference sequence). The CDR3 DNA reads TGTGCCAGTAGGCGAGACAGAGAATATAGCAATCAGCCCCAGCATTTT. As protein: CASRRDREYSNQPQHF.

The chain joins TRBV7-9 to TRBJ1-1; a weak D match, TRBD1 (6 bases). Germline CDR1 and CDR2: SEHNR and FQNEAQ (reference sequence). Trimming removed 6 bases at V and 4 bases at J, with 9 bases between. The CDR3 spans 12 residues. The DNA for the CDR3 is TGTGCCAGCAGTCGGACAGTCACTGAAGCTTTCTTT. Translating it yields CASSRTVTEAFF.

This clone appeared once. The chain recombines TRBV25-1 with TRBJ1-4; D might be TRBD1 (5 bases). V was pared by 2 bases and J by 0 bases, with 13 bases between. This CDR3 region has 17 residues. Germline assignment: CDR1 MGHDK and CDR2 SYGVNS. CDR3 DNA: TGTGCCAGCAGTGAACTGGGGCGGGGGGCAACTAATGAAAAACTGTTTTTT. Translation: CASSELGRGATNEKLFF.

V usage is TRBV7-3 and J usage is TRBJ2-3; TRBD2 agrees at 16 bases. Germline CDR1 and CDR2: SGHTA and FQGTGA. The CDR3 runs to 15 residues. With 5 bases clipped from V and 8 bases from J, the junction kept 4 bases outside the gene matches. The CDR3 DNA reads TGTGCCAGCAGCCAGGGACTAGCGGGGGGGACTACGCAGTATTTT. This gives the protein CASSQGLAGGTTQYF.

V gene TRBV19 combines with J gene TRBJ2-3; D perhaps matches TRBD2 (6 bases). Germline CDR1 and CDR2: LNHDA and SQIVND (reference sequence). The V gene lost 6 bases and the J gene lost 4 bases, with 11 bases spanning the gap. The length of the CDR3 is 13 residues. The CDR3 nucleotides are TGTGCCAGTAGGGTGACTAGGTCAGATACGCAGTATTTT. Translation gives CASRVTRSDTQYF.

This sequence joins TRBV13 and TRBJ2-7; D possibly corresponds to TRBD1 (6 bases). The CDR3 covers 16 residues. Per germline, CDR1 PRHDT and CDR2 FYEKMQ (reference sequence). Between the trimmed V and J ends, which lost 4 bases and 3 bases, there was a span of 19 bases. In DNA, the CDR3 is TGTGCCAGCAGCTCCGGTACAGGGACCGCTAACTACGAGCAGTACTTC. The encoded protein is CASSSGTGTANYEQYF.